Following are 17 T cell receptor beta chains from one sample sequenced in a study of Graves' ophthalmopathy and Graves' hyperthyroidism. The authors amplified TCR beta CDR3 regions from RNA transcripts. In the first round, RT-PCR was carried out with HTBI primers, and a multiplex PCR formed the second round. TCRdb reprocessed the multiplex PCR reads with MiXCR, giving one entry per CDR3 protein. Of 560,000 or so distinct CDR3 sequences listed, about two fifths are singletons. The source material was peripheral blood or thyroid tissue (not recorded which). These receptors were obtained from an adult man with Graves' hyperthyroidism.

This chain connects TRBV5-6 to TRBJ2-7; tentatively, D is TRBD2 (5 bases). The V end was cut by 10 bases, the J end by 4 bases, with 18 bases between. There are 13 residues in the CDR3. Germline V lookup: CDR1 SGHDT, CDR2 YYEEEE. The CDR3 region is CAPSADYEYEQYF. The CDR3 DNA reads TGTGCCCCCAGCGCAGACTACGAGTACGAGCAGTACTTC.

At least ten counts were recorded for this clonotype. CDR3 in DNA: TGCAGTGCTAGAGCCTACAGAAGGACTAGCGGCACGAACACCGGGGAGCTGTTTTTT. Translation gives CSARAYRRTSGTNTGELFF. V gene TRBV20-1 combines with J gene TRBJ2-2; 10 bases are shared with TRBD2. Germline-derived CDR1 and CDR2 are DFQATT and SNEGSKA (reference sequence). CDR3 length: 19 residues. V was pared by 1 base and J by 0 bases, with 11 bases of the junction left unmatched.

V is TRBV10-2 and J is TRBJ2-7; perhaps TRBD2 as D (5 bases). TRBJ2-1 explains the end of the DNA better; the J call may be wrong. The CDR3 length is 14 residues. CDR1 and CDR2 (germline): WSHSY, SAAADI. Here the CDR3 reads CASSDEGAYNEQFF. The CDR3 DNA reads TGCGCCAGCAGTGATGAGGGAGCCTACAATGAGCAGTTCTTC.

As regards this clonotype: A read error may account for a junction end that differs from germline. The chain carries TRBV4-1 and TRBJ1-6; 8 bases match TRBD1. The germline gives CDR1 MGHRA, CDR2 YSYEKL. This CDR3 region has 18 residues. This CDR3 is CASSQDEDRVKNNPPLHF. Here the CDR3 DNA reads TGCGCCAGCAGCCAAGACGAGGACAGGGTAAAGAATAATCCACCCCTCCACTTT.

This CDR3 reads CASSYDRVGTEAFF. The CDR3 DNA sequence: TGTGCCAGCAGTTACGACAGGGTGGGAACTGAAGCTTTCTTT. The chain uses TRBV2 and TRBJ1-1; 7 bases agree with TRBD1. Germline V gene data show CDR1 as SNHLY and CDR2 as FYNNEI. Trimming removed 5 bases from V and 5 bases from J; junction bases left unmatched: 8. This CDR3 contains 14 residues.

Written as DNA, the CDR3 is TGCAGTGCTGACCCAACTGGAACGAACACTGAAGCTTTCTTT. Its protein product is CSADPTGTNTEAFF. The gene calls are TRBV20-1 and TRBJ1-1; D is uncertain. Per germline, CDR1 DFQATT and CDR2 SNEGSKA (reference sequence). This CDR3 has 14 amino acids. The ends were cut back, 5 bases at V and 1 base at J, with 14 bases in the middle.

Points on this clonotype: This clone may be a read error of a much larger clone one base away. The rearrangement links TRBV19 to TRBJ1-4; no reliable D call. Germline V CDR1 and CDR2: LNHDA, SQIVND (reference sequence). This CDR3 has 14 residues. The V end was cut by 3 bases, the J end by 0 bases, with 5 bases between. DNA for the CDR3: TGTGCCAGTAGTATTTGCGCAACTAATGAAAAACTGTTTTTT. It translates to CASSICATNEKLFF.

This clonotype was counted ten times or more. J is TRBJ1-4 and V is TRBV7-9, with D possibly being TRBD1 (6 bases). The CDR3 has 14 amino acids. Germline assignment: CDR1 SEHNR and CDR2 FQNEAQ (reference sequence). The V end was cut by 5 bases, the J end by 7 bases, with 14 bases between. DNA of the CDR3: TGTGCCAGCAGCATAAGGGGACAAATTGAAAAACTGTTTTTT. Its protein product is CASSIRGQIEKLFF.

This clonotype was counted only a few times. The chain is built from TRBV2 and TRBJ2-7, with 7 bases aligning to TRBD2. V was clipped by 0 bases and J by 3 bases; unmatched bases: 5. CDR1 is SNHLY and CDR2 is FYNNEI in the germline V gene. The length of the CDR3 is 15 residues. CDR3 in amino acids: CASSEAGGSLYEQYF. The CDR3 coding sequence is TGTGCCAGCAGTGAAGCTGGCGGGAGCCTCTACGAGCAGTACTTC.

This clonotype was observed at least ten times. The CDR3 DNA follows: TGCAGTGCTCAAGCGGGCACTGGAAACACCATATATTTT. Its translation: CSAQAGTGNTIYF. The chain has TRBV20-1 and TRBJ1-3, with no clear D. Germline V gives CDR1 DFQATT, CDR2 SNEGSKA (reference sequence). V was shortened by 5 bases and J by 2 bases, with 10 bases between the two germline ends. CDR3 length equals 13 residues.

This clonotype was counted ten times or more. CDR3 amino acids: CASSYQWQGHEQYF. The CDR3 DNA reads as TGTGCCAGCAGTTACCAATGGCAGGGCCACGAGCAGTACTTC. The genes are TRBV6-1 and TRBJ2-7, with a weak D call TRBD1 (5 bases). The CDR3 length is 14 residues. V dropped 5 bases and J dropped 5 bases, with 16 bases sitting between them. Germline assignment: CDR1 MNHNS and CDR2 SASEGT.

The chain has TRBV9 and TRBJ1-1; 7 positions agree with TRBD1. The CDR3 consists of 13 residues. In germline, CDR1 is SGDLS, CDR2 YYNGEE. V shed 4 bases and J 4 bases; nucleotides not matched to a gene: 4. DNA of the CDR3: TGTGCCAGCAGCAGAGGGGACAGCACTGAAGCTTTCTTT. Residues: CASSRGDSTEAFF.

This clonotype has a count of ten or more. V is TRBV10-3 and J is TRBJ1-1; TRBD1 aligns across 9 bases. The CDR3 runs to 16 residues. Germline V lookup: CDR1 ENHRY, CDR2 SYGVKD. The V gene end was trimmed by 4 bases and the J gene end by 6 bases; junction bases not matched to a gene: 12. CDR3 amino acids: CAISGLGQGPSPEAFF. DNA of the CDR3: TGTGCCATCAGTGGTCTGGGACAGGGACCAAGTCCTGAAGCTTTCTTT.

This chain links TRBV28 with TRBJ1-5; D not certain. V was pared by 8 bases and J by 1 base, with 15 bases between. The length of the CDR3 is 15 residues. Germline V gene sequence: CDR1 MDHEN, CDR2 SYDVKM. In DNA form, the CDR3 reads TGTGCCAGCTCCCGGCCCCCCGGAAGCAATCAGCCCCAGCATTTT. This translates into CASSRPPGSNQPQHF.

The sample holds many counts of this clonotype. At one of its ends the junction is not consistent with the germline gene, which may arise from a read error. V is TRBV29-1 and J is TRBJ2-7; possible D gene TRBD2, 6 bases. Germline CDR1 and CDR2: SQVTM and ANQGSEA. CDR3 length: 14 residues. The CDR3 DNA reads TGCAGCGCTGAAGCCCTAGCGCCGACCTACGAGCAGTACTTC. As protein: CSAEALAPTYEQYF.

This clonotype came up many times. This sequence joins TRBV7-2 and TRBJ1-1, with TRBD1 matching 7 bases. Germline values: CDR1 SGHTA, CDR2 FQGNSA. V lost 5 bases and J lost 0; bases outside the gene matches: 9. The CDR3 covers 16 residues. As DNA, the CDR3 is TGTGCCAGCAGCCAGGGACAGACCGGCATGAACACTGAAGCTTTCTTT. Translated, it gives CASSQGQTGMNTEAFF.

This clonotype was seen at least ten times. The CDR3 DNA reads TGTGCCAGCAGTGGTGTGGGCGACACTGAAGCTTTCTTT. This encodes CASSGVGDTEAFF. The chain employs TRBV6-6 and TRBJ1-1; D is unclear. Germline values: CDR1 MNHNY, CDR2 SVGAGI (reference sequence). V was pared by 5 bases and J by 3 bases, with 10 bases between. There are 13 residues in the CDR3.